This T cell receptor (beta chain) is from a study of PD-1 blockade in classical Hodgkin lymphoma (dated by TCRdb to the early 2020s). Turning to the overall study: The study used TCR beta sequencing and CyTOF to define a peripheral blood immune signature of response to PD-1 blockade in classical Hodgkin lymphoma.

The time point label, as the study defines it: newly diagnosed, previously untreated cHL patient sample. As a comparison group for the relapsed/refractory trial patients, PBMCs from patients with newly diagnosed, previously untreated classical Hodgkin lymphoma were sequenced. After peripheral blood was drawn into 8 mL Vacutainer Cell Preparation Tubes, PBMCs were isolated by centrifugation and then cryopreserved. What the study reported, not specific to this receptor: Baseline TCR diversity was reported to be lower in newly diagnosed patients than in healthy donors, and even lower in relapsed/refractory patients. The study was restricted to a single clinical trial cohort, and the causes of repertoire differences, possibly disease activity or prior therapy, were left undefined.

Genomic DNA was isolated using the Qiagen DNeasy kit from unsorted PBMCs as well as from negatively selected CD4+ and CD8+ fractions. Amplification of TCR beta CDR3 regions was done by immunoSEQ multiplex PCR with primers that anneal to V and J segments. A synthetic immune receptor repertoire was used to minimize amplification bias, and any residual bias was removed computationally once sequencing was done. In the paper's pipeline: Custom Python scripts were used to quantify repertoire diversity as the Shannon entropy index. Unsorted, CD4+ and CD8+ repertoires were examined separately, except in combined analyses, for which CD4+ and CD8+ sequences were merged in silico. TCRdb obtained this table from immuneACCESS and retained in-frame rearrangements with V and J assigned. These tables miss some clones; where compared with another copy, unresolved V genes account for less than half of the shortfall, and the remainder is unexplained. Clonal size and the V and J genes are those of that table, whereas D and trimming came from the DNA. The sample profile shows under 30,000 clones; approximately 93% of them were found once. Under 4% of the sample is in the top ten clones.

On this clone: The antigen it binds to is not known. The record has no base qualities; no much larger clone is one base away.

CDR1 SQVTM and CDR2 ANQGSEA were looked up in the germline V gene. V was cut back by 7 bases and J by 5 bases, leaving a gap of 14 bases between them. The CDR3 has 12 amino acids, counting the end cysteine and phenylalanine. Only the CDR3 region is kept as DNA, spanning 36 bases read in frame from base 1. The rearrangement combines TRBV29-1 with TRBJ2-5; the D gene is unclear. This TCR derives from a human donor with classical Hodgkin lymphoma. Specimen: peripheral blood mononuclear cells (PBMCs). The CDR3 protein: CSGYRVGETQYF. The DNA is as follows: TGCAGCGGATATAGAGTCGGGGAGACCCAGTACTTC.